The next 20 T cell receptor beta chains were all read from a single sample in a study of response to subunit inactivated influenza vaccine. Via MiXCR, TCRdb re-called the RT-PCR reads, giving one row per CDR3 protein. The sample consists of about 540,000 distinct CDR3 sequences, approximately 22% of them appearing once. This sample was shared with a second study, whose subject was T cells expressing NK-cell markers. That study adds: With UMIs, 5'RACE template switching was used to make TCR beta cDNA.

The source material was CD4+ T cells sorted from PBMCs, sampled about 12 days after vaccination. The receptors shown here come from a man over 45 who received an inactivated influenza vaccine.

The CDR3 reads CATSLGLAGNNEQFF. The CDR3 DNA follows: TGTGCCACCAGCCTCGGACTAGCGGGGAACAATGAGCAGTTCTTC. This rearrangement joins TRBV24-1 to TRBJ2-1, with 12 positions matching TRBD2. V shed 7 bases and J 5 bases; nucleotides not matched to a gene: 5. There are 15 residues in the CDR3. The germline V gene encodes CDR1 KGHDR and CDR2 SFDVKD.

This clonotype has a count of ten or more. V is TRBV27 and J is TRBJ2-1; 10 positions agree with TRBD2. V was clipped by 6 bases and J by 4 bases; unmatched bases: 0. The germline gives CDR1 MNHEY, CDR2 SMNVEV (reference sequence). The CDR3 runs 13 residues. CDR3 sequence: CASRAGGYNEQFF. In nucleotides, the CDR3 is TGTGCCAGCAGAGCGGGAGGGTACAATGAGCAGTTCTTC.

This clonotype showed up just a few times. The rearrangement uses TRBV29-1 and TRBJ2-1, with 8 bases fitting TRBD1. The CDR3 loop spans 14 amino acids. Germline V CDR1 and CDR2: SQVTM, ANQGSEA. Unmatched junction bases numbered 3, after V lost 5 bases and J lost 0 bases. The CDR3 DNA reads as TGCAGCGTTTCAGGGGGCTTCTCCTACAATGAGCAGTTCTTC. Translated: CSVSGGFSYNEQFF.

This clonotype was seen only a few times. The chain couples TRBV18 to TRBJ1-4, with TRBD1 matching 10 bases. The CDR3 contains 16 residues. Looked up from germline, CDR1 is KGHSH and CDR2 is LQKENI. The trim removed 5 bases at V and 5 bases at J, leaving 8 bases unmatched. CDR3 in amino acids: CASSMTGTGVNEKLFF. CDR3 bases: TGTGCCAGCTCAATGACCGGGACAGGGGTCAATGAAAAACTGTTTTTT.

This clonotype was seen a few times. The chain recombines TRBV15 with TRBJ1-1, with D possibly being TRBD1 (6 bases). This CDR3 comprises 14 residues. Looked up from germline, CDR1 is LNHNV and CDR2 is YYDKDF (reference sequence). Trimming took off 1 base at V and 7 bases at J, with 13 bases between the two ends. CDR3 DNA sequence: TGTGCCACCAGCAGAGGGGGGGGGCTTGTTGAAGCTTTCTTT. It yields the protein CATSRGGGLVEAFF.

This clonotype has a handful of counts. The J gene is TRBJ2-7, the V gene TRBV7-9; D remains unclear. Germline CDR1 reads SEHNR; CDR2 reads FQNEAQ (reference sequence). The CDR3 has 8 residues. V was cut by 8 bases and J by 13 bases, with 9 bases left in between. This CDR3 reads CASSPGYF. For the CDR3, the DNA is TGTGCCAGCTCTCCCGGCTACTTC.

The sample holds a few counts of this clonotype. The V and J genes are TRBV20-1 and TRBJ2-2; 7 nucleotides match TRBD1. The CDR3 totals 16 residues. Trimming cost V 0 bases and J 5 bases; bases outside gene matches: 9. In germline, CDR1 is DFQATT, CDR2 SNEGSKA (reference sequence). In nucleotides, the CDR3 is TGCAGTGCTAGAGATTACAGGGGAAGGCGGACCGGGGAGCTGTTTTTT. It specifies CSARDYRGRRTGELFF.

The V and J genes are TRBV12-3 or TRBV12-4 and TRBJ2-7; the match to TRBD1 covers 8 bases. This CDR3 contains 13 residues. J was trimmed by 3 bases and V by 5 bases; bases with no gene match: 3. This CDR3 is CASSRQGIYEQYF. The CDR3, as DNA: TGTGCCAGCAGTCGACAGGGGATCTACGAGCAGTACTTC.

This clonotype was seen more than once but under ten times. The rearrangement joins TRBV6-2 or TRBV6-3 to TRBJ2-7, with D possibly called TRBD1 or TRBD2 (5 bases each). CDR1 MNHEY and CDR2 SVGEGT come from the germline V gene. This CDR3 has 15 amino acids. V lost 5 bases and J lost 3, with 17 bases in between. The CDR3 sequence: CASSRDALDIYEQYF. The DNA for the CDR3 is TGTGCCAGCAGTAGGGACGCCCTCGACATCTACGAGCAGTACTTC.

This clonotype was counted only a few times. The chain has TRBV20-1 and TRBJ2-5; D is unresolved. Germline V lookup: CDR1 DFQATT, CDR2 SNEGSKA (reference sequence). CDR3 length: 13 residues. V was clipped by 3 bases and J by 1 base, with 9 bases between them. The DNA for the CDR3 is TGCAGTGCTAGCCATCCGCTCCAAGAGACCCAGTACTTC. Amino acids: CSASHPLQETQYF.

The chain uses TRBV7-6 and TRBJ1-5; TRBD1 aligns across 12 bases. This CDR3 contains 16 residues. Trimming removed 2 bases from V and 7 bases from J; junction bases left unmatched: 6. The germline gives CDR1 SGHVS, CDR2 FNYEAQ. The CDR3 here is CASSLWGQGAEQPQHF. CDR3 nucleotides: TGTGCCAGCAGCTTATGGGGACAGGGGGCAGAACAGCCCCAGCATTTT.

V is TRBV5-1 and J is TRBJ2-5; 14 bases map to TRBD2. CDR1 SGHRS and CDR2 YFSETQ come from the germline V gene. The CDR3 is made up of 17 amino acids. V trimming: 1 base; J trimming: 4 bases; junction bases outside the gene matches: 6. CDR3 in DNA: TGCGCCAGCAGCTTGTCGACTAGCGGGAGGGCCGCAGAGACCCAGTACTTC. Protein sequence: CASSLSTSGRAAETQYF.

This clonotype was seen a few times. CDR3 sequence: CASTQTGELFF. CDR3 DNA: TGTGCCAGCACCCAGACCGGGGAGCTGTTTTTT. The V gene is TRBV7-9, the J gene TRBJ2-2, with D hard to call. Germline-derived CDR1 and CDR2 are SEHNR and FQNEAQ (reference sequence). V was clipped by 7 bases and J by 5 bases, with 5 bases between them. This CDR3 is built from 11 residues. Using reference TRBV7-9 and TRBJ2-2 for the parts outside the CDR3, the full variable domain is DTGVSQNPRHKITKRGQNVTFRCDPISEHNRLYWYRQTLGQGPEFLTYFQNEAQLEKSRLLSDRFSAERPKGSFSTLEIQRTEQGDSAMYLCASTQTGELFFGEGSRLTVL.

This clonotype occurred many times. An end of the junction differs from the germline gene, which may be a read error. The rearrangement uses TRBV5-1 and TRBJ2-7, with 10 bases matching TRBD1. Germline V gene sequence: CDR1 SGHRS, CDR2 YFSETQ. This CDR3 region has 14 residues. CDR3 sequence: CASSSGTGVYEQYF. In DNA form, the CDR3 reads TGTGCCAGCAGCTCCGGGACAGGGGTTTACGAGCAGTACTTC.

The CDR3 loop reads CASSRDGNTEAFF. The CDR3 nucleotides read TGTGCCAGCAGTAGGGATGGGAACACTGAAGCTTTCTTT. The chain joins TRBV6-1 to TRBJ1-1; D ambiguous. CDR1 and CDR2 (germline): MNHNS, SASEGT. V shed 5 bases and J shed 1 base, with 8 bases lying between them. The CDR3 totals 13 residues.

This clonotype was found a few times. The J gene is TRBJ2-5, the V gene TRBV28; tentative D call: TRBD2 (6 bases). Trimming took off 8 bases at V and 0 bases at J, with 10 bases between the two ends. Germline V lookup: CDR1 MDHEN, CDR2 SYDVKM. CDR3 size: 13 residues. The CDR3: CASAAGYQETQYF. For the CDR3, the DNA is TGTGCCAGCGCCGCGGGGTACCAAGAGACCCAGTACTTC.

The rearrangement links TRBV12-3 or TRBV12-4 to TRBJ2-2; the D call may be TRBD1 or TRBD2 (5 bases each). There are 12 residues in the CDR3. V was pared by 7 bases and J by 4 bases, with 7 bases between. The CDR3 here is CASNGGTGELFF. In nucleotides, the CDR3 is TGTGCCAGCAATGGGGGCACCGGGGAGCTGTTTTTT.

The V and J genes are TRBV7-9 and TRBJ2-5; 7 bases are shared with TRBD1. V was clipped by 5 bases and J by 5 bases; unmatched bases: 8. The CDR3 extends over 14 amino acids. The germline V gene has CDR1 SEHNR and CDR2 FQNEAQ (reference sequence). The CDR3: CASSPTGVGETQYF. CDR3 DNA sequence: TGTGCCAGCAGCCCCACAGGGGTCGGTGAGACCCAGTACTTC.

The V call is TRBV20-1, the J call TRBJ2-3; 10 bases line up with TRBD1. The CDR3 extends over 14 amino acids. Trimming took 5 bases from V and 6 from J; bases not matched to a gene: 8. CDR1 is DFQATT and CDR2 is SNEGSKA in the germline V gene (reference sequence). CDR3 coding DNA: TGCAGTGCTGCCGGGACAGGGGTTTCGGATACGCAGTATTTT. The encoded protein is CSAAGTGVSDTQYF.

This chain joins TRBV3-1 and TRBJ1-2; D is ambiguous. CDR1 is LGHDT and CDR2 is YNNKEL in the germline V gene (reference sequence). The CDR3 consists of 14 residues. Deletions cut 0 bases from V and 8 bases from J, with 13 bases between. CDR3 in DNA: TGTGCCAGCAGCCAAGACCAAGGAAGCTACGGCTACACCTTC. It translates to CASSQDQGSYGYTF.